This TCR beta chain was sequenced during a study of T cell repertoires in cytomegalovirus infection. As for the study in general: CMV epitopes, recently identified HLA-C-restricted and well-studied HLA-B-restricted, were used.

TCRdb re-derived calls from the reads in MiXCR, one entry per CDR3 protein. The sample carries about 920,000 distinct CDR3 sequences, 31% recorded once. This clonotype was counted a few times. Its antigen is not identified. The source material was cultured CD8+ T cells from PBMCs, sampled from culture after CMV antigen stimulation. The sequence was collected from a human donor in good health (CMV status not recorded). Some clones in this sample may be carry-over from other donors' samples.

In DNA, the CDR3 is TGTGCCAGCAGTACCCTCGAGCGGGGTTCCTACGAGCAGTACTTC. Protein: CASSTLERGSYEQYF. The chain uses TRBV6-5 and TRBJ2-7, with TRBD2 matching over 7 bases. The CDR3 has 15 amino acids. With 5 bases clipped from V and 1 base from J, the junction kept 8 bases outside the gene matches. Per the germline V gene, CDR1 is MNHEY and CDR2 is SVGAGI.